One TCR beta chain is described in this entry. Antigen unknown. This entry is derived from a study of T-cell reconstitution after alpha-beta-depleted transplantation in children. Findings of the study overall: A year post-transplant, T-cell counts and diversity derived mostly from newly produced T cells. The high TCRbeta diversity at day 60 in some patients came from surviving recipient T cells and thymic progenitors. The origin of alpha-beta T cells about two months after transplant was reportedly several hundred expanded graft clones.

Using unique molecular identifiers, the investigators prepared the TCRbeta library. Each CDR3 protein is one row after TCRdb ran MiXCR on the PCR reads. The table includes 400,000 to 450,000 distinct CDR3 sequences, around two fifths detected once. CDR3 length equals 15 residues. Trimming took off 8 bases at V and 0 bases at J, with 16 bases between the two ends. In germline, CDR1 is SNHLY, CDR2 FYNNEI. This chain joins TRBV2 and TRBJ2-5; D might be TRBD2 (6 bases). The clonotype was recovered from a girl aged 2-10 years with aplastic anemia, due to receive a stem cell transplant. Sequenced material: PBMCs, taken before TCRalphabeta/CD19-depleted stem cell transplant. CDR3 sequence (DNA): TGTGCCAGCCTCCATGCGGGGCAGTACCAAGAGACCCAGTACTTC. This codes for CASLHAGQYQETQYF.